The entry that follows covers one TCR beta chain sequence. What it recognizes is unknown. The CDR3 consists of 11 residues. Deletions cut 10 bases from V and 5 bases from J, with 11 bases between. CDR1 and CDR2 (germline): MDHEN, SYDVKM. Doses given second, at about 4 or about 12 weeks, were pooled. TCRdb's table, derived via immunoSEQ multiplex PCR, lists solely in-frame clones and lacks some. The sample consists of some 150,000 clones, about 92% of them appearing once. The data belong to a study of T cell responses to AZD1222 COVID-19 vaccine. Study-wide results and limits: Just a handful of AZD1222 recipients were seropositive at baseline.

The sample here was peripheral blood, taken 28 days after the second AZD1222 dose. The clonotype comes from an adult who received the AZD1222 COVID-19 vaccine. This sequence joins TRBV28 and TRBJ1-2; the D is unclear. CDR3 DNA sequence: TGTGCCACGGGGTCGGATTATGGCTACACCTTC. It encodes CATGSDYGYTF.